These 17 T cell receptor beta chains were all obtained from the same sample, sequenced in a study of blood T cell repertoires in COVID-19. Sequencing was performed with immunoSEQ multiplex PCR; in TCRdb, only in-frame clones are kept and a portion is missing. The sample holds 300,000 to 450,000 clones; 80% to 90% are singletons and the top ten take roughly 1%. Sequenced sample: PBMCs or T cells enriched from blood (not recorded which). The receptor set was obtained from a man between 18 and 35 years old who had recovered from COVID-19.

This clone has a handful of counts. The chain combines TRBV19 with TRBJ2-7; 9 bases agree with TRBD1. V dropped 7 bases and J dropped 3; count of bases not matched to a gene: 7. This CDR3 spans 14 amino acids. Germline CDR1 and CDR2: LNHDA and SQIVND (reference sequence). CDR3 residues: CASKTGQGVYEQYF. CDR3 nucleotide sequence: TGTGCCAGTAAAACGGGACAGGGAGTCTACGAGCAGTACTTC.

The CDR3 DNA sequence: TGTGCCAGCAGCCTTTTTCCAGGGGCCCAGGGCACTGAAGCTTTCTTT. It is translated as CASSLFPGAQGTEAFF. This rearrangement joins TRBV7-2 to TRBJ1-1; tentative D call: TRBD1 (6 bases). Germline V gene sequence: CDR1 SGHTA, CDR2 FQGNSA. This CDR3 has 16 amino acids. V lost 5 bases and J lost 4, with 20 bases in between.

This chain joins TRBV28 and TRBJ1-4; D is perhaps TRBD1 (5 bases). Germline-derived CDR1 and CDR2 are MDHEN and SYDVKM. The CDR3 loop spans 15 amino acids. V was pared by 4 bases and J by 4 bases, with 13 bases between. The CDR3 spells CASSSPQGGNEKLFF. The CDR3 DNA is TGTGCCAGCAGTTCCCCCCAGGGAGGTAATGAAAAACTGTTTTTT.

The gene calls are TRBV11-3 and TRBJ1-2, with D unclear. This CDR3 region has 12 residues. CDR1 SGHNT and CDR2 YENEEA come from the germline V gene. Trimming took 4 bases from V and 7 from J, leaving 10 bases between them. This CDR3 is CASSSAGRGYTF. The CDR3 DNA reads TGTGCCAGCAGCTCAGCGGGTCGTGGCTACACCTTC.

This chain uses TRBV7-9 with TRBJ2-3; tentative D call: TRBD2 (6 bases). V lost 11 bases and J lost 1, with 13 bases in between. Germline CDR1 is SEHNR and CDR2 is FQNEAQ (reference sequence). This CDR3 has 13 amino acids. The CDR3 spells CAGGTSGTDTQYF. The CDR3 nucleotides read TGTGCCGGCGGGACTTCTGGCACAGATACGCAGTATTTT.

In its sample, this clone was seen a few times. V usage is TRBV19 and J usage is TRBJ1-1, with 8 bases aligning to TRBD1. Germline V gene lookup returns CDR1 LNHDA and CDR2 SQIVND (reference sequence). CDR3 length: 15 amino acids. The V segment lost 5 bases and the J segment 6 bases; nucleotides outside the gene matches: 11. The CDR3 bases are TGTGCCAGTAGTGCTTACAGGGGGAAGGAGGCTGAAGCTTTCTTT. This codes for CASSAYRGKEAEAFF.

This sequence joins TRBV29-1 and TRBJ1-2, with a tentative D call TRBD1 (6 bases). The CDR3 extends over 12 amino acids. Germline CDR1 reads SQVTM; CDR2 reads ANQGSEA. The chain's CDR3 is CGWGRGIDGYTF. CDR3 in DNA: TGCGGGTGGGGCAGGGGTATCGATGGCTACACCTTC.

This clone showed up just once. This chain joins TRBV5-5 and TRBJ1-5; D gene uncertain. The V gene's germline CDR1 is SGHKS and CDR2 YYEKEE (reference sequence). V lost 1 base and J lost 2, with 7 bases in between. This CDR3 comprises 14 residues. This CDR3 is CASSLREGNQPQHF. The DNA for the CDR3 is TGTGCCAGCAGCTTGCGAGAAGGCAATCAGCCCCAGCATTTT.

V usage is TRBV11-3 and J usage is TRBJ2-1, with 9 bases fitting TRBD2. The ends lost 1 base at V and 8 bases at J; junction bases unmatched: 6. The V gene's germline CDR1 is SGHNT and CDR2 YENEEA. The CDR3 totals 15 residues. The CDR3 region has the DNA TGTGCCAGCAGCTTAGGGGCTAGCGGGACGGATGAGCAGTTCTTC. Translating it yields CASSLGASGTDEQFF.

J is TRBJ2-6 and V is TRBV5-1; D gene ambiguous. The V end was cut by 6 bases, the J end by 2 bases, with 12 bases between. The germline V gene has CDR1 SGHRS and CDR2 YFSETQ. The CDR3 has 15 residues. CDR3: CASTKSLPGANVLTF. For the CDR3, the DNA is TGCGCCAGCACTAAAAGTCTACCTGGGGCCAACGTCCTGACTTTC.

The rearrangement uses TRBV30 and TRBJ1-5; D is unclear. The germline V gene encodes CDR1 GTSNPN and CDR2 SVGIG (reference sequence). The CDR3 totals 13 residues. Trimming removed 1 base at V and 5 bases at J, with 9 bases between. CDR3 in DNA: TGTGCCTGGAGTGAATCGTATGATCAGCCCCAGCATTTT. It encodes CAWSESYDQPQHF.

J is TRBJ2-1 and V is TRBV5-1; 10 nucleotides align to TRBD2. V was pared by 1 base and J by 10 bases, with 35 bases of the junction left unmatched. This CDR3 is built from 24 residues. Looked up from germline, CDR1 is SGHRS and CDR2 is YFSETQ. CDR3 sequence (DNA): TGCGCCAGCAGCTTGTTCCAACCAAATTTGCCGTCAAGGACTAGCGGAGGGAAAAGGGGAGAGCAGTTCTTC. This gives the protein CASSLFQPNLPSRTSGGKRGEQFF. The whole variable domain, remainder taken from reference TRBV5-1 and TRBJ2-1, is KAGVTQTPRYLIKTRGQQVTLSCSPISGHRSVSWYQQTPGQGLQFLFEYFSETQRNKGNFPGRFSGRQFSNSRSEMNVSTLELGDSALYLCASSLFQPNLPSRTSGGKRGEQFFGPGTRLTVL.

CDR3 DNA: TGTGCCAGCAGCGTACTGGCGGGGTCTAGCACAGATACGCAGTATTTT. Translated: CASSVLAGSSTDTQYF. The chain recombines TRBV9 with TRBJ2-3; D might be TRBD2 (6 bases). V lost 1 base and J 0 bases, leaving 12 bases between the germline ends. The CDR3 contains 16 residues. The germline V gene encodes CDR1 SGDLS and CDR2 YYNGEE.

The rearrangement uses TRBV12-2 and TRBJ2-1; TRBD2, the table's D call, lacks a check against the DNA. TRBV12-2 is marked as a pseudogene. The CDR3 runs to 15 residues. CDR3 nucleotide sequence: TGTGCAAGTCGCTTAGGGAAGCGGGGCAACAATGAGCAGTTCTTC. Translation gives CASRLGKRGNNEQFF.

The chain employs TRBV5-6 and TRBJ1-1, with 7 bases aligning to TRBD1. V shed 4 bases and J 4 bases; nucleotides not matched to a gene: 7. The germline V gene has CDR1 SGHDT and CDR2 YYEEEE. The CDR3 sequence is 14 residues long. The CDR3 protein is CASSPPTGSTEAFF. As DNA, the CDR3 is TGTGCCAGCAGCCCCCCGACAGGGAGCACTGAAGCTTTCTTT.

V and J are TRBV11-2 and TRBJ2-7, with TRBD2 identical over 8 bases. J lost 2 bases, V lost 2 bases, and 8 bases had no gene match. CDR1 SGHAT and CDR2 FQNNGV come from the germline V gene. The CDR3 spans 16 residues. The CDR3 bases are TGTGCCAGCAGCTTAAGTCTTCTAGCGGGTACCTACGAGCAGTACTTC. Translating it yields CASSLSLLAGTYEQYF.

This chain links TRBV6-1 with TRBJ1-1; maybe TRBD1 (5 bases). Germline-derived CDR1 and CDR2 are MNHNS and SASEGT. The CDR3 runs 13 residues. The ends were cut back, 2 bases at V and 4 bases at J, with 8 bases in the middle. The CDR3 DNA reads TGTGCCAGCAGTGAAATGGGGGGCACTGAAGCTTTCTTT. Its protein product is CASSEMGGTEAFF.